The entry that follows covers one T cell receptor (beta chain) sequence. Investigators divided CD4+ cells into CD45RA+ naive and CD45RA-negative memory subsets. The data stem from a study of shared clonotypes between healthy human individuals. About the study: Donors consisted of a couple of women and three men between 18 and 49.

The germline V gene has CDR1 SGHAT and CDR2 FQNNGV. The CDR3 has 16 amino acids. V was cut by 3 bases and J by 0 bases, with 12 bases left in between. The authors split each subset's genomic DNA evenly across several immunoSEQ plates. Assay used: immunoSEQ multiplex PCR; TCRdb lists only in-frame clones, some missing. The sample consists of roughly 1.5 million clones, approximately 98% of them appearing once. This clonotype originated in a man between 25 and 39 years old in good health. What was sequenced was naive CD4+ T cells sorted from blood. Documented subset: CD45RA+ positively selected. This chain links TRBV11-2 with TRBJ2-1; D may be TRBD2 (5 bases). The CDR3 sequence is CASSFLGLSSYNEQFF. The CDR3 region has the DNA TGTGCCAGCAGCTTCCTTGGACTGAGCTCCTACAATGAGCAGTTCTTC.